Following are 17 T cell receptor beta chains from one sample sequenced in a study of T cells after yellow fever vaccination. Using its own MiXCR run on the 5' RACE reads, TCRdb lists one record per CDR3 protein. This table has roughly 120,000 distinct CDR3 sequences, 6.5% to 9% appearing once. The sequencing used CD4+ T cells sorted from PBMCs, collected about 49 days after the first yellow fever vaccination. The receptors derive from a man between 18 and 29 years old who received the YFV17D yellow fever vaccine.

The sample holds many counts of this clonotype. The chain couples TRBV7-9 to TRBJ1-4; perhaps TRBD1 as D (5 bases). The CDR3 spans 14 residues. The V end was cut by 5 bases, the J end by 4 bases, with 11 bases between. The V gene's germline CDR1 is SEHNR and CDR2 FQNEAQ (reference sequence). The CDR3 here is CASSRDGLNEKLFF. CDR3 bases: TGTGCCAGCAGCCGGGACGGGCTTAATGAAAAACTGTTTTTT.

The chain recombines TRBV20-1 with TRBJ2-1, with a weak D call TRBD1 (6 bases). CDR1 is DFQATT and CDR2 is SNEGSKA in the germline V gene (reference sequence). V dropped 6 bases and J dropped 0 bases, with 15 bases sitting between them. This CDR3 has 15 residues. The CDR3 is CSASQGLPSYNEQFF. In DNA form, the CDR3 reads TGCAGTGCATCGCAGGGGCTCCCCTCCTACAATGAGCAGTTCTTC.

For this clonotype: A read error may explain this, as a much larger clone is one base away. This chain connects TRBV5-1 to TRBJ2-1, with TRBD1 identical over 7 bases. CDR1 is SGHRS, CDR2 YFSETQ, per germline. CDR3 size: 14 residues. CDR3 in DNA: TGCGCCAGTTTTACAGGGGCCGCATACAATGAGCAGCTCTTC. This encodes CASFTGAAYNEQLF.

This clonotype was counted between two and nine times. The chain uses TRBV5-1 and TRBJ1-2, with D maybe TRBD1 (5 bases). The germline CDR1 and CDR2 sequences are SGHRS and YFSETQ. V was clipped by 0 bases and J by 6 bases, with 12 bases between them. The CDR3 has 14 residues. CDR3 nucleotides: TGCGCCAGCAGCTTGGACCCTCAGGGTGATGGCTACACCTTC. This translates into CASSLDPQGDGYTF.

This sequence joins TRBV9 and TRBJ2-1, with D tentatively TRBD1 (6 bases). V lost 3 bases and J 0 bases, leaving 10 bases between the germline ends. In germline, CDR1 is SGDLS, CDR2 YYNGEE. CDR3 length: 15 residues. The CDR3 region is CASSDRVSSYNEQFF. The CDR3, as DNA: TGTGCCAGCAGCGACAGGGTTAGCTCCTACAATGAGCAGTTCTTC.

The table lists this clonotype with many counts. This chain's CDR3 is CASSSRTSGGTYNEQFF. CDR3 nucleotides: TGTGCCAGCAGTTCAAGGACTAGCGGGGGGACTTACAATGAGCAGTTCTTC. This chain links TRBV6-2 or TRBV6-3 with TRBJ2-1; 14 bases are shared with TRBD2. CDR1 and CDR2 (germline): MNHEY, SVGEGT. Trimming took 4 bases from V and 4 from J; bases not matched to a gene: 6. This CDR3 contains 17 residues.

This clonotype was counted at least ten times. The rearrangement uses TRBV10-3 and TRBJ1-1; D remains ambiguous. This CDR3 has 14 amino acids. The V end was cut by 4 bases, the J end by 1 base, with 10 bases between. The germline CDR1 and CDR2 sequences are ENHRY and SYGVKD. The CDR3 region is CAISGREGNTEAFF. The CDR3 DNA reads as TGTGCCATCAGTGGAAGGGAGGGGAACACTGAAGCTTTCTTT.

This clonotype has at least ten counts. The genes are TRBV7-2 and TRBJ2-4, with 9 bases lining up with TRBD1. This CDR3 is 14 amino acids long. CDR1 is SGHTA, CDR2 FQGNSA, per germline. Losses at the gene ends were 7 bases for V and 5 bases for J; bases not matched to a gene: 6. CDR3 in amino acids: CASNPGQGQNIQYF. The CDR3 bases are TGTGCCAGCAATCCGGGACAGGGACAAAACATTCAGTACTTC.

The sample holds many counts of this clonotype. The V and J genes are TRBV9 and TRBJ1-2; no firm D call. The CDR3 sequence is 14 residues long. The V end was cut by 1 base, the J end by 3 bases, with 10 bases between. The V gene's germline CDR1 is SGDLS and CDR2 YYNGEE. CDR3 sequence: CASSVYHGDYGYTF. Here the CDR3 DNA reads TGTGCCAGCAGCGTATATCACGGCGACTATGGCTACACCTTC. Together with reference TRBV9 and TRBJ1-2, the CDR3 gives the full variable domain: DSGVTQTPKHLITATGQRVTLRCSPRSGDLSVYWYQQSLDQGLQFLIQYYNGEERAKGNILERFSAQQFPDLHSELNLSSLELGDSALYFCASSVYHGDYGYTFGSGTRLTVV.

This clonotype showed up many times. The genes are TRBV5-6 and TRBJ2-7, with 8 bases that match TRBD1. Germline CDR1 SGHDT, CDR2 YYEEEE. The CDR3 extends over 14 amino acids. The trim removed 4 bases at V and 4 bases at J, leaving 7 bases unmatched. The CDR3 spells CASSTLTGVYEQYV. The CDR3 DNA follows: TGTGCCAGCAGCACCCTGACAGGGGTATACGAGCAGTACGTC.

This clonotype was detected ten times or more. The gene calls are TRBV9 and TRBJ2-7; 7 bases agree with TRBD2. This CDR3 is 14 amino acids long. V lost 3 bases, J lost 0 bases, and 3 bases stayed unmatched. Per the germline V gene, CDR1 is SGDLS and CDR2 is YYNGEE. CDR3 loop: CASSGRDYSYEQYF. CDR3 DNA: TGTGCCAGCAGCGGACGGGACTACTCCTACGAGCAGTACTTC.

This clonotype has a single count. Being one base from a much bigger clone, this may be a read error. This chain links TRBV7-9 with TRBJ2-7; the match to TRBD1 covers 8 bases. Trimming cost V 5 bases and J 6 bases; bases outside gene matches: 6. The CDR3 sequence is 13 residues long. Germline V lookup: CDR1 SEHNR, CDR2 FQNEAQ (reference sequence). CDR3 in amino acids: CASSAAGGGEQYF. In DNA, the CDR3 is TGTGCCAGCAGCGCAGCAGGGGGCGGCGAGCAGTACTTC. Full variable domain (remainder filled in from reference TRBV7-9 and TRBJ2-7): DTGVSQNPRHKITKRGQNVTFRCDPISEHNRLYWYRQTLGQGPEFLTYFQNEAQLEKSRLLSDRFSAERPKGSFSTLEIQRTEQGDSAMYLCASSAAGGGEQYFGPGTRLTVT.

This clonotype appeared many times. This chain links TRBV7-9 with TRBJ1-1, with D unclear. The CDR3 consists of 12 residues. Trimming removed 4 bases at V and 10 bases at J, with 13 bases between. Germline CDR1 reads SEHNR; CDR2 reads FQNEAQ (reference sequence). This CDR3 is CASSSNNMGAFF. The DNA for the CDR3 is TGTGCCAGCAGCTCCAATAACATGGGAGCTTTCTTT.

This clonotype was detected only a few times. This chain joins TRBV6-6 and TRBJ1-5; D gene ambiguous. CDR3 size: 12 residues. Germline loops: CDR1 MNHNY, CDR2 SVGAGI (reference sequence). With 6 bases removed from V and 3 bases from J, the gap between germline ends came to 6 bases. The CDR3 region is CASRLYNQPQHF. The CDR3 DNA reads TGTGCCAGCAGACTCTACAATCAGCCCCAGCATTTT.

This clonotype came up many times. The chain joins TRBV5-1 to TRBJ2-1; D remains unclear. This CDR3 spans 13 amino acids. Germline V lookup: CDR1 SGHRS, CDR2 YFSETQ. V was clipped by 3 bases and J by 6 bases, with 10 bases between them. CDR3 sequence: CASSSVGFNEQFF. The CDR3 region has the DNA TGCGCCAGCAGCTCGGTAGGGTTCAATGAGCAGTTCTTC.

In its sample, this clonotype was seen many times. The chain links TRBV5-1 to TRBJ1-1; the D is unclear. Looked up from germline, CDR1 is SGHRS and CDR2 is YFSETQ. The CDR3 is 12 amino acids. V shed 0 bases and J shed 5 bases, with 5 bases lying between them. CDR3 region: CASSLGTTEAFF. CDR3 DNA sequence: TGCGCCAGCAGCTTGGGGACTACTGAAGCTTTCTTT.

This clonotype was counted at least ten times. V gene TRBV20-1 combines with J gene TRBJ2-3; no clear D gene. The CDR3 is made up of 12 amino acids. V gave up 1 base and J gave up 3 bases, with 5 bases separating them. In germline, CDR1 is DFQATT, CDR2 SNEGSKA (reference sequence). The CDR3 loop is CSARAITDTQYF. CDR3 in DNA: TGCAGTGCTAGAGCTATTACAGATACGCAGTATTTT.